This T cell receptor beta chain is drawn from a study of early stage breast cancer tumors. Study-wide context: ER+/PR+/HER2- status applied to about 70% of the 16 invasive breast tumors.

The CDR3 consists of 16 residues. Trimming pared 4 bases from V and 3 bases from J, leaving 15 bases between. Germline assignment: CDR1 SGHVS and CDR2 FQNEAQ. Each sample had two DNA replicates, about 0.5 ug blood or around 1.5 ug tissue. TCRdb keeps only in-frame clones here, not all; method: immunoSEQ multiplex PCR. The data hold tens of thousands of clones, with around two thirds observed a single time. The chain joins TRBV7-8 to TRBJ2-2; TRBD1 might be the D (5 bases). The sample consisted of blood. The receptor was isolated from a person between 45 and 65 years old with breast cancer. CDR3 in amino acids: CASSSSGHLYTGELFF. As DNA, the CDR3 is TGTGCCAGCAGCTCTTCAGGGCACCTTTACACCGGGGAGCTGTTTTTT.